These 8 T cell receptor beta chains were all obtained from the same sample, sequenced in a study of regulatory T cells in long-lasting Graves disease. In building TCR beta libraries, iRepertoire HTBI primers were used together with Arm-PCR of CDR3 regions. TCRdb redid the calling of the multiplex PCR reads with MiXCR, one entry per CDR3 protein. The sample shows a few hundred thousand distinct CDR3 sequences, roughly a quarter of them seen only once. Regarding time point: persistent/refractory GD, antithyroid drugs over 5 years with positive TRAb. Following extraction of RNA from PBMCs, that RNA was used to make the TCR library. Material: peripheral blood mononuclear cells (PBMCs), obtained when the disease was refractory, from a patient treated with antithyroid drugs. These receptor sequences come from a female donor with Graves disease.

This clonotype was seen many times. V is TRBV2 and J is TRBJ2-5; D remains ambiguous. The ends were cut back, 5 bases at V and 2 bases at J, with 9 bases in the middle. The germline V gene encodes CDR1 SNHLY and CDR2 FYNNEI. This CDR3 has 13 amino acids. As DNA, the CDR3 is TGTGCCAGCAGTTTGATAGTACAAGAGACCCAGTACTTC. It encodes CASSLIVQETQYF. Together with reference TRBV2 and TRBJ2-5, the CDR3 gives the full variable domain: EPEVTQTPSHQVTQMGQEVILRCVPISNHLYFYWYRQILGQKVEFLVSFYNNEISEKSEIFDDQFSVERPDGSNFTLKIRSTKLEDSAMYFCASSLIVQETQYFGPGTRLLVL.

This clonotype was counted only a few times. The CDR3 loop is CSASTPEQDYNEQFF. In DNA, the CDR3 is TGCAGTGCTAGCACCCCGGAGCAGGACTACAATGAGCAGTTCTTC. The V and J genes are TRBV20-1 and TRBJ2-1; D unclear. Germline V gives CDR1 DFQATT, CDR2 SNEGSKA (reference sequence). Trimming cost V 3 bases and J 3 bases, with 15 bases left between them. CDR3 length: 15 residues.

This chain connects TRBV6-1 to TRBJ1-1; TRBD1 matches at 7 bases. Unmatched junction bases numbered 9, after V lost 5 bases and J lost 6 bases. The CDR3 spans 14 residues. Germline CDR1 and CDR2: MNHNS and SASEGT. The CDR3 protein is CASSHRGEDSEAFF. CDR3 nucleotide sequence: TGTGCCAGCAGTCACAGGGGAGAGGATTCTGAAGCTTTCTTT.

This clonotype was seen ten or more times. V and J are TRBV7-2 and TRBJ2-7; 9 bases align to TRBD1. Germline V gene sequence: CDR1 SGHTA, CDR2 FQGNSA. The V segment lost 5 bases and the J segment 5 bases; nucleotides outside the gene matches: 7. The CDR3 extends over 14 amino acids. The CDR3: CASSKTGGADEQYF. The CDR3 DNA is TGTGCCAGCAGCAAAACAGGGGGCGCGGACGAGCAGTACTTC. Filled out from reference TRBV7-2 and TRBJ2-7, the complete variable domain reads GAGVSQSPSNKVTEKGKDVELRCDPISGHTALYWYRQSLGQGLEFLIYFQGNSAPDKSGLPSDRFSAERTGGSVSTLTIQRTQQEDSAVYLCASSKTGGADEQYFGPGTRLTVT.

The chain is built from TRBV7-6 and TRBJ2-7; TRBD1 agrees at 7 bases. Germline trimming cut 5 bases from V and 6 bases from J; bases unmatched to any gene: 10. From germline, CDR1 is SGHVS and CDR2 FNYEAQ. The CDR3 has 14 residues. CDR3 residues: CASSPTLQGSEQYF. The CDR3 bases are TGTGCCAGCAGCCCGACGCTACAGGGGTCCGAGCAGTACTTC.

Many counts were recorded for this clonotype. The chain is built from TRBV2 and TRBJ2-7; D not certain. Trimming removed 1 base at V and 3 bases at J, with 10 bases between. The CDR3 contains 14 residues. Germline loops: CDR1 SNHLY, CDR2 FYNNEI. CDR3 amino acids: CASSEEVNSYEQYF. In DNA form, the CDR3 reads TGTGCCAGCAGTGAAGAGGTAAACAGCTACGAGCAGTACTTC.

This clonotype was seen a few times. The V call is TRBV4-1, the J call TRBJ1-5; TRBD1 might be the D (5 bases). The CDR3 consists of 15 residues. Germline assignment: CDR1 MGHRA and CDR2 YSYEKL. The V gene lost 1 base and the J gene lost 5 bases, with 12 bases spanning the gap. In DNA, the CDR3 is TGCGCCAGCAGCCAAGGGATACAGGCTCATCAGCCCCAGCATTTT. It yields the protein CASSQGIQAHQPQHF.

This chain joins TRBV7-2 and TRBJ1-1; the match to TRBD1 covers 7 bases. The CDR3 sequence is 13 residues long. Germline values: CDR1 SGHTA, CDR2 FQGNSA. V lost 5 bases and J lost 12; bases outside the gene matches: 12. Written as DNA, the CDR3 is TGTGCCAGCAGCAACAAAGGGGGCCCCAGATCTTTCTTT. This encodes CASSNKGGPRSFF.